This T cell receptor beta chain stems from a study of T-cell memory formation after mild COVID-19. The CDR3 runs to 16 residues. CDR1 is DFQATT and CDR2 is SNEGSKA in the germline V gene (reference sequence). J gave up 1 base and V 3 bases, and 8 bases lay outside the gene matches. This clonotype was seen a handful of times. Its antigen remains unknown. Points from the study as a whole: Balance between CD4 and CD8 was seen in clones contracting day 15 to 85, and a CD4+ lean was seen in later expanders. A second wave of clones peaked on day 37, and their SARS-CoV-2 specificity went unconfirmed. The pre-infection memory compartment contained some responding clones, suggesting cross-reactive memory joined.

Amplification by 5'RACE using constant-segment primers produced TCR alpha and TCR beta cDNA libraries that carried sample barcodes and UMIs. TCRdb processed the 5' RACE reads anew with MiXCR; each CDR3 protein has one entry. The sample has 400,000 or so distinct CDR3 sequences, roughly 20% seen once. The receptor was derived from an adult woman who had mild COVID-19 (a few samples of this study predate the infection). Cell type and time point are not known. This chain connects TRBV20-1 to TRBJ2-1; 8 nucleotides line up with TRBD2. Sequencing was performed on PBMCs or a T cell subset sorted from them (not recorded which). CDR3 DNA: TGCAGTGCTAGTTCTGGCGGGGGGTCGTCCTACAATGAGCAGTTCTTC. The encoded protein is CSASSGGGSSYNEQFF.